A single sample gave rise to the 21 T cell receptor beta chains below, sequenced in a study of blood T cell repertoires in COVID-19. Clones were read by immunoSEQ multiplex PCR, and TCRdb kept only the in-frame ones, dropping some. The sample yields about 200,000 clones, over 80% seen once. The sequencing input was peripheral blood. These receptors came from a man aged 40-49 years with acute or convalescent COVID-19.

The chain is built from TRBV30 and TRBJ1-2, with D maybe TRBD1 (6 bases). From germline, CDR1 is GTSNPN and CDR2 SVGIG (reference sequence). V lost 6 bases to trimming and J lost 4 bases, with 15 bases between them. The CDR3 spans 13 residues. The CDR3 is CACNRARGYGYTF. CDR3 coding DNA: TGTGCCTGTAACAGGGCAAGAGGCTATGGCTACACCTTC.

J is TRBJ2-7 and V is TRBV5-1, with a possible D match to TRBD1 (6 bases). Germline CDR1 reads SGHRS; CDR2 reads YFSETQ. The CDR3 has 14 residues. Between the trimmed V and J ends, which lost 0 bases and 3 bases, there was a span of 10 bases. The CDR3 loop reads CASSLDRANYEQYF. CDR3 nucleotides: TGCGCCAGCAGCTTGGACAGGGCAAACTACGAGCAGTACTTC.

A few counts support this clone. The chain couples TRBV11-2 to TRBJ2-2; 12 nucleotides match TRBD2. The CDR3 length is 19 residues. The J segment lost 9 bases and the V segment lost 1 base, leaving 15 bases of the junction unmatched. CDR1 and CDR2 from the germline V gene are SGHAT and FQNNGV. The CDR3 region has the DNA TGTGCCAGCAGCTTAGGATGGTGGCTAGCGGGAGGGGATTCCCGGGAGCTGTTTTTT. This encodes CASSLGWWLAGGDSRELFF. Complete variable domain (other parts from reference TRBV11-2 and TRBJ2-2): EAGVAQSPRYKIIEKRQSVAFWCNPISGHATLYWYQQILGQGPKLLIQFQNNGVVDDSQLPKDRFSAERLKGVDSTLKIQPAKLEDSAVYLCASSLGWWLAGGDSRELFFGEGSRLTVL.

The chain has TRBV9 and TRBJ2-1, with 7 bases matching TRBD2. CDR3 length: 17 amino acids. Germline V gene sequence: CDR1 SGDLS, CDR2 YYNGEE. Trimming at V came to 6 bases and at J to 8 bases, leaving 20 bases not matched to a gene. CDR3 loop: CASNSEVGAGEGHEQFF. DNA for the CDR3: TGTGCCAGCAACTCCGAGGTTGGGGCGGGAGAAGGTCATGAGCAGTTCTTC.

V is TRBV29-1 and J is TRBJ1-1; maybe TRBD1 (5 bases). V was shortened by 0 bases and J by 10 bases, with 9 bases between the two germline ends. CDR1 is SQVTM, CDR2 ANQGSEA, per germline. This CDR3 comprises 11 residues. For the CDR3, the DNA is TGCAGCGTTGAAGAGGGGCTTGTAGCTTTCTTT. Amino acids: CSVEEGLVAFF.

The V and J genes are TRBV4-3 and TRBJ1-5; TRBD1 aligns across 10 bases. Germline V gene sequence: CDR1 LGHNA, CDR2 YSLEER. The trim removed 0 bases at V and 8 bases at J, leaving 4 bases unmatched. CDR3 length: 15 residues. The DNA for the CDR3 is TGCGCCAGCAGCCAAGACTGGACAGGGGGAGAGCCCCAGCATTTT. This sequence encodes CASSQDWTGGEPQHF.

The chain uses TRBV28 and TRBJ2-7; 9 positions match TRBD2. This CDR3 is 16 amino acids long. In germline, CDR1 is MDHEN, CDR2 SYDVKM. V was pared by 5 bases and J by 1 base, with 9 bases of the junction left unmatched. The CDR3 DNA reads TGTGCCAGCAGTATTTGGACTAGCGAGTTTTCCTACGAGCAGTACTTC. This sequence encodes CASSIWTSEFSYEQYF.

The chain uses TRBV2 and TRBJ1-2; 8 bases align to TRBD1. The CDR3 has 16 amino acids. Trimming cost V 4 bases and J 4 bases; bases outside gene matches: 11. Germline V gene data show CDR1 as SNHLY and CDR2 as FYNNEI. CDR3 protein: CASSVGQGAVGYGYTF. The DNA for the CDR3 is TGTGCCAGCAGTGTGGGGCAGGGGGCAGTAGGCTATGGCTACACCTTC.

This clone occurred a few times. The same CDR3 can be traced to other DNA sequences in this sample. V gene TRBV15 combines with J gene TRBJ1-4; D remains ambiguous. Looked up from germline, CDR1 is LNHNV and CDR2 is YYDKDF (reference sequence). V lost 0 bases and J 8 bases, leaving 7 bases between the germline ends. CDR3 length: 13 amino acids. The CDR3 reads CATSRDPGEKLFF. CDR3 nucleotides: TGTGCCACCAGCAGAGATCCGGGGGAAAAACTGTTTTTT. Drawing the rest from reference TRBV15 and TRBJ1-4, the complete variable domain is DAMVIQNPRYQVTQFGKPVTLSCSQTLNHNVMYWYQQKSSQAPKLLFHYYDKDFNNEADTPDNFQSRRPNTSFCFLDIRSPGLGDTAMYLCATSRDPGEKLFFGSGTQLSVL.

Worth noting for this clone: Other DNA sequences in the sample encode the same CDR3. The chain combines TRBV2 with TRBJ1-2; D is unclear. Germline CDR1 SNHLY, CDR2 FYNNEI. V lost 1 base to trimming and J lost 5 bases, with 5 bases between them. The CDR3 runs 12 residues. The CDR3 DNA is TGTGCCAGCAGTGAAGGAGGTTATGGCTACACCTTC. Amino acids: CASSEGGYGYTF.

This chain links TRBV4-2 with TRBJ2-5, with D possibly TRBD2 on 6 matching bases. CDR3 length: 15 amino acids. Trimming took off 1 base at V and 2 bases at J, with 11 bases between the two ends. Germline values: CDR1 LGHNA, CDR2 YNFKEQ. The CDR3 sequence: CASSQVREKQETQYF. The CDR3 nucleotides are TGTGCCAGCAGCCAAGTACGGGAGAAACAAGAGACCCAGTACTTC.

The chain is built from TRBV10-1 and TRBJ2-5; 7 nucleotides align to TRBD1. The CDR3 loop spans 13 amino acids. From germline, CDR1 is WNHNN and CDR2 SYGVQD (reference sequence). Germline trimming cut 7 bases from V and 7 bases from J; bases unmatched to any gene: 9. CDR3 bases: TGCGCCAGCAACTCGGACAGGCCCTGGACCCAGTACTTC. Its protein product is CASNSDRPWTQYF.

The chain uses TRBV7-9 and TRBJ2-7; D uncertain. Trimming pared 4 bases from V and 3 bases from J, leaving 7 bases between. CDR1 is SEHNR and CDR2 is FQNEAQ in the germline V gene (reference sequence). This CDR3 spans 12 amino acids. The DNA for the CDR3 is TGTGCCAGCAGCTCTCGAGGCTACGAGCAGTACTTC. It encodes CASSSRGYEQYF.

The gene calls are TRBV19 and TRBJ2-7; D is perhaps TRBD1 (6 bases). The CDR3 consists of 15 residues. CDR1 LNHDA and CDR2 SQIVND come from the germline V gene (reference sequence). V was trimmed by 5 bases and J by 1 base, leaving 15 bases between them. The chain's CDR3 is CASSPYSGDSYEQYF. The CDR3 region has the DNA TGTGCCAGTAGTCCTTACTCAGGGGATTCCTACGAGCAGTACTTC.

This chain connects TRBV10-3 to TRBJ2-1, with TRBD1 matching over 9 bases. The CDR3 consists of 15 residues. J lost 4 bases, V lost 3 bases, and 4 bases had no gene match. Germline values: CDR1 ENHRY, CDR2 SYGVKD. DNA for the CDR3: TGTGCCATCAGTGAAGGACAGGGGATATACAATGAGCAGTTCTTC. Translation: CAISEGQGIYNEQFF.

This clone was observed a handful of times. V is TRBV5-4 and J is TRBJ2-5, with 9 bases fitting TRBD1. Per the germline V gene, CDR1 is SGHNT and CDR2 is YYREEE (reference sequence). The V gene end was trimmed by 3 bases and the J gene end by 5 bases; junction bases not matched to a gene: 8. This CDR3 is built from 15 residues. CDR3 DNA: TGTGCCAGCAGCTCGCGACAGGGGGTGGACGAGACCCAGTACTTC. Protein product: CASSSRQGVDETQYF.

The chain carries TRBV7-2 and TRBJ2-5, with D perhaps TRBD1 (6 bases). The CDR3 totals 15 residues. V was pared by 5 bases and J by 0 bases, with 13 bases between. Germline CDR1 SGHTA, CDR2 FQGNSA. The CDR3 DNA sequence: TGTGCCAGCAGCCCATACAGGGTATACCAAGAGACCCAGTACTTC. Translation gives CASSPYRVYQETQYF.

The rearrangement uses TRBV6-5 and TRBJ1-1, with D unresolved. Trimming took off 0 bases at V and 5 bases at J, with 10 bases between the two ends. Germline V gene sequence: CDR1 MNHEY, CDR2 SVGAGI. The CDR3 has 14 amino acids. Written as DNA, the CDR3 is TGTGCCAGCAGTTACTCCCGGGGAGGGACTGAAGCTTTCTTT. It translates to CASSYSRGGTEAFF.

This clone showed up just once. CDR3 coding DNA: TGTGCCAGCAGCTTTGGGTATAGCGGGAAGGCCTACGAGCAGTACTTC. This sequence encodes CASSFGYSGKAYEQYF. The V and J genes are TRBV7-2 and TRBJ2-7, with 8 positions matching TRBD2. The ends lost 3 bases at V and 2 bases at J; junction bases unmatched: 9. The CDR3 sequence is 16 residues long. Looked up from germline, CDR1 is SGHTA and CDR2 is FQGNSA.

This clone was recorded a few times. The chain recombines TRBV10-3 with TRBJ2-4, with 8 bases matching TRBD1. The CDR3 loop spans 18 amino acids. CDR1 is ENHRY, CDR2 SYGVKD, per germline. Trimming at V came to 4 bases and at J to 7 bases, leaving 18 bases not matched to a gene. The CDR3 coding sequence is TGTGCCATCAGTGCCCAGGGGAGTCAGGGGGCGTTTGCGAACATTCAGTACTTC. Protein: CAISAQGSQGAFANIQYF.

This clone was seen a few times. The V gene is TRBV7-7, the J gene TRBJ2-1; tentative D call: TRBD1 (6 bases). The CDR3 sequence is 18 residues long. Deletions cut 1 base from V and 4 bases from J, with 20 bases between. Germline V gene data show CDR1 as SSHAT and CDR2 as FNYEAQ (reference sequence). CDR3 protein: CASSLVFGRGISYNEQFF. For the CDR3, the DNA is TGTGCCAGCAGCTTAGTCTTCGGCAGGGGTATATCGTACAATGAGCAGTTCTTC. The variable domain in full, completed from reference TRBV7-7 and TRBJ2-1, reads GAGVSQSPRYKVTKRGQDVTLRCDPISSHATLYWYQQALGQGPEFLTYFNYEAQPDKSGLPSDRFSAERPEGSISTLTIQRTEQRDSAMYRCASSLVFGRGISYNEQFFGPGTRLTVL.